Below, 28 T cell receptor beta chains from the same sample are listed, as sequenced in a study of blood T cell repertoires in COVID-19. Clones were read by immunoSEQ multiplex PCR, and TCRdb kept only the in-frame ones, dropping some. This sample yields nearly 55,000 clones, of which roughly three quarters are seen a single time; 14% to 15% belongs to the top ten. The sequencing sample was made of peripheral blood. These receptor sequences come from a human donor with active or convalescent COVID-19. The donor label of this sample is uncertain.

The CDR3 DNA is TGTGCCAGCAGCTTGGGCGGGGGACACCCCAATGAAAAACTGTTTTTT. It is translated as CASSLGGGHPNEKLFF. The rearrangement uses TRBV5-5 and TRBJ1-4; weak D call: TRBD1 (6 bases). The CDR3 is 16 amino acids. CDR1 and CDR2 from the germline V gene are SGHKS and YYEKEE (reference sequence). V was pared by 0 bases and J by 5 bases, with 14 bases between.

This chain connects TRBV6-5 to TRBJ2-1; 8 nucleotides agree with TRBD2. The junction had 10 bases not matched to a gene; V was cut back by 5 bases and J by 7 bases. The CDR3 has 15 residues. Germline V gene data show CDR1 as MNHEY and CDR2 as SVGAGI. CDR3 sequence: CASSRGTRQTNEQFF. The CDR3 DNA reads TGTGCCAGCAGTCGTGGGACTAGACAGACGAATGAGCAGTTCTTC.

The chain has TRBV11-3 and TRBJ1-1, with D perhaps TRBD1 (6 bases). The CDR3 loop spans 12 amino acids. V lost 0 bases to trimming and J lost 10 bases, with 9 bases between them. Germline values: CDR1 SGHNT, CDR2 YENEEA. The CDR3 is CASSLEGAVAFF. The CDR3 DNA follows: TGTGCCAGCAGCTTAGAGGGGGCGGTAGCTTTCTTT.

This clone was recorded only once. The CDR3 sequence is CASSLDRGRQPQHF. For the CDR3, the DNA is TGTGCCAGCAGCCTCGACAGGGGACGCCAGCCCCAGCATTTT. The rearrangement uses TRBV6-5 and TRBJ1-5; 8 positions match TRBD1. V lost 6 bases to trimming and J lost 7 bases; unmatched junction nucleotides: 8. The CDR3 contains 14 residues. CDR1 and CDR2 from the germline V gene are MNHEY and SVGAGI.

The gene calls are TRBV16 and TRBJ2-1; D might be TRBD2 (5 bases). This CDR3 has 14 residues. V was cut by 0 bases and J by 6 bases, with 9 bases left in between. The germline gives CDR1 KGHSY, CDR2 FQNENV. The CDR3 region is CASSQSEGPNEQFF. In DNA form, the CDR3 reads TGTGCCAGCAGCCAATCTGAGGGCCCCAATGAGCAGTTCTTC.

Only one count was recorded for this clone. The CDR3 bases are TGTGCCACCAGTGATTGGACTAGCGGGAGTATCCACGAGCAGTACTTC. It codes for CATSDWTSGSIHEQYF. The V and J genes are TRBV24-1 and TRBJ2-7, with 13 bases aligning to TRBD2. The length of the CDR3 is 16 residues. Trimming took 2 bases from V and 5 from J; bases not matched to a gene: 5. The germline gives CDR1 KGHDR, CDR2 SFDVKD.

This clone has only a few counts. This chain connects TRBV11-3 to TRBJ2-7, with D maybe TRBD2 (5 bases). The CDR3 spans 15 residues. Germline V gene sequence: CDR1 SGHNT, CDR2 YENEEA. The ends were cut back, 1 base at V and 3 bases at J, with 13 bases in the middle. In DNA form, the CDR3 reads TGTGCCAGCAGCTTAGGAGTCGGCGGGTACTACGAGCAGTACTTC. Its protein is CASSLGVGGYYEQYF.

The chain joins TRBV7-2 to TRBJ2-7; D may be TRBD1 (6 bases). Between the trimmed V and J ends, which lost 1 base and 6 bases, there was a span of 7 bases. CDR3 length: 12 residues. Germline CDR1 and CDR2: SGHTA and FQGNSA. The CDR3 spells CASSLGGGEQYF. DNA of the CDR3: TGTGCCAGCAGCTTAGGAGGGGGCGAGCAGTACTTC.

The genes are TRBV19 and TRBJ2-1; the match to TRBD1 covers 9 bases. The germline CDR1 and CDR2 sequences are LNHDA and SQIVND (reference sequence). The CDR3 has 13 amino acids. J lost 6 bases, V lost 10 bases, and 7 bases had no gene match. The CDR3 loop is CATGDRVANEQFF. The CDR3 nucleotides are TGTGCCACGGGGGACAGGGTGGCCAATGAGCAGTTCTTC.

Comments on this clone: Additional DNA sequences in this sample encode the identical CDR3. The chain carries TRBV7-3 and TRBJ2-1; 9 nucleotides agree with TRBD1. The CDR3 covers 14 residues. V trimming: 5 bases; J trimming: 7 bases; junction bases outside the gene matches: 6. CDR1 is SGHTA and CDR2 is FQGTGA in the germline V gene. CDR3 DNA: TGTGCCAGCAGCCTGATCGGGACAGGGAATGAGCAGTTCTTC. Translating it yields CASSLIGTGNEQFF.

The chain couples TRBV9 to TRBJ2-1; D is possibly TRBD1 (6 bases). The CDR3 spans 15 residues. Germline V CDR1 and CDR2: SGDLS, YYNGEE. The germline V and J ends were trimmed by 3 bases and 4 bases, with 14 bases remaining between them. The CDR3: CASSEQGTYYNEQFF. The DNA for the CDR3 is TGTGCCAGCAGCGAACAGGGCACCTATTACAATGAGCAGTTCTTC.

The gene calls are TRBV24-1 and TRBJ1-4; 8 nucleotides match TRBD1. The CDR3 spans 14 residues. V was clipped by 6 bases and J by 8 bases; unmatched bases: 7. Germline V CDR1 and CDR2: KGHDR, SFDVKD. DNA for the CDR3: TGTGCCACCAGTCCAACAGGGGGGATAGAAAAACTGTTTTTT. It encodes CATSPTGGIEKLFF.

The CDR3 DNA is TGTGCCAGCAGCTTAATGGGCAGGCCTGGAAACACCATATATTTT. It translates to CASSLMGRPGNTIYF. The chain carries TRBV7-9 and TRBJ1-3, with D hard to call. The CDR3 covers 15 residues. V was pared by 2 bases and J by 2 bases, with 10 bases between. CDR1 SEHNR and CDR2 FQNEAQ come from the germline V gene (reference sequence).

The chain combines TRBV3-1 (or the pseudogene TRBV3-2) with TRBJ2-5; D is possibly TRBD2 (7 bases). CDR1 and CDR2 (germline): LGHDT, YNNKEL (reference sequence). The CDR3 runs 14 residues. Between the trimmed V and J ends, which lost 6 bases and 5 bases, there was a span of 16 bases. The CDR3 sequence is CASRATGGRETQYF. The CDR3, as DNA: TGTGCCAGCAGGGCTACGGGGGGCAGGGAGACCCAGTACTTC.

The chain employs TRBV6-6 and TRBJ2-3, with 7 nucleotides matching TRBD2. V lost 5 bases and J lost 5; bases outside the gene matches: 7. The germline CDR1 and CDR2 sequences are MNHNY and SVGAGI (reference sequence). This CDR3 region has 14 residues. Here the CDR3 DNA reads TGTGCCAGCAGTCGTAGCGGGCTGGGAGATACGCAGTATTTT. It is translated as CASSRSGLGDTQYF.

The V call is TRBV10-1, the J call TRBJ2-3; the match to TRBD2 covers 15 bases. There are 20 residues in the CDR3. CDR1 is WNHNN and CDR2 is SYGVQD in the germline V gene (reference sequence). The trim removed 9 bases at V and 2 bases at J, leaving 18 bases unmatched. The CDR3 bases are TGCGCCAGTCTGGGACAGGGAAAAAGGACTAGCGGGAGGGCCACAGATACGCAGTATTTT. This gives the protein CASLGQGKRTSGRATDTQYF.

The V call is TRBV30, the J call TRBJ1-2; 7 positions agree with TRBD1. Germline CDR1 is GTSNPN and CDR2 is SVGIG (reference sequence). V shed 3 bases and J 7 bases; nucleotides not matched to a gene: 14. The CDR3 covers 15 residues. CDR3 DNA sequence: TGTGCCTGGAGCCCCGGTACGACAGGGTTCGCTGGCTACACCTTC. Translating it yields CAWSPGTTGFAGYTF.

The rearrangement links TRBV2 to TRBJ2-1, with 9 bases matching TRBD2. Germline V gene data show CDR1 as SNHLY and CDR2 as FYNNEI. There are 14 residues in the CDR3. The V segment lost 4 bases and the J segment 7 bases; nucleotides outside the gene matches: 5. CDR3 in DNA: TGTGCCAGCAGTGGACTAGCGGAGGGGAATGAGCAGTTCTTC. It is translated as CASSGLAEGNEQFF.

As regards this clone: A much bigger clone sits one base away, suggesting this may be a read error. The chain uses TRBV14 and TRBJ1-1, with TRBD1 identical over 12 bases. Germline CDR1 is SGHDN and CDR2 is FVKESK. The CDR3 extends over 18 amino acids. The CDR3 spells CVSSHEDRDRGRRTEAFF. The DNA of the CDR3 is TGTGTCAGCAGCCATGAGGACCGGGACAGGGGGCGCCGGACTGAAGCTTTCTTT. Complete variable domain (other parts from reference TRBV14 and TRBJ1-1): EAGVTQFPSHSVIEKGQTVTLRCDPISGHDNLYWYRRVMGKEIKFLLHFVKESKQDESGMPNNRFLAERTGGTYSTLKVQPAELEDSGVYFCVSSHEDRDRGRRTEAFFGQGTRLTVV.

The chain uses TRBV10-1 and TRBJ2-3; D is unclear. The CDR3 has 13 residues. Trimming removed 0 bases at V and 7 bases at J, with 8 bases between. CDR1 WNHNN and CDR2 SYGVQD come from the germline V gene (reference sequence). The CDR3 DNA sequence: TGCGCCAGCAGTGAGTCCGGTGCCTATACGCAGTATTTT. Translated, it gives CASSESGAYTQYF.

In its sample, this clone was seen a few times. V gene TRBV11-2 combines with J gene TRBJ1-3; D ambiguous. CDR1 SGHAT and CDR2 FQNNGV come from the germline V gene. This CDR3 has 14 residues. Trimming left V 6 bases short and J 4 bases short, with 13 bases between. The DNA for the CDR3 is TGTGCCAGCAGATCGATGAGGGCCGGAAACACCATATATTTT. Protein: CASRSMRAGNTIYF. Together with reference TRBV11-2 and TRBJ1-3, the CDR3 gives the full variable domain: EAGVAQSPRYKIIEKRQSVAFWCNPISGHATLYWYQQILGQGPKLLIQFQNNGVVDDSQLPKDRFSAERLKGVDSTLKIQPAKLEDSAVYLCASRSMRAGNTIYFGEGSWLTVV.

The chain joins TRBV4-1 to TRBJ1-2; possibly TRBD1 for D (5 bases). The germline V gene has CDR1 MGHRA and CDR2 YSYEKL. The CDR3 covers 15 residues. Trimming shortened V by 0 bases and J by 2 bases, and 10 bases separated the two germline ends. Written as DNA, the CDR3 is TGCGCCAGCAGCCAAGATCGACAGATCAACTATGGCTACACCTTC. Its translation: CASSQDRQINYGYTF.

The rearrangement joins TRBV18 to TRBJ2-3; 9 bases map to TRBD2. Germline loops: CDR1 KGHSH, CDR2 LQKENI. The CDR3 extends over 14 amino acids. V lost 5 bases, J lost 8 bases, and 8 bases stayed unmatched. CDR3 nucleotide sequence: TGTGCCAGCTCATATAGCGGGAGTCAAGGTACGCAGTATTTT. Translation gives CASSYSGSQGTQYF.

This clone appeared a few times. The chain couples TRBV6-5 to TRBJ2-6, with D hard to call. The germline V and J ends were trimmed by 7 bases and 1 base, with 11 bases remaining between them. Germline V gene lookup returns CDR1 MNHEY and CDR2 SVGAGI. The CDR3 length is 15 residues. This CDR3 reads CASTLQTSGANVLTF. CDR3 DNA sequence: TGTGCCAGCACCCTACAGACATCTGGGGCCAACGTCCTGACTTTC.

The chain employs TRBV10-1 and TRBJ2-4; 9 bases match TRBD2. Germline V lookup: CDR1 WNHNN, CDR2 SYGVQD (reference sequence). Unmatched junction bases numbered 7, after V lost 4 bases and J lost 3 bases. This CDR3 is 16 amino acids long. The CDR3 DNA reads as TGCGCCAGCAGTGGGATCGGTAGCGGGGGCAAAAACATTCAGTACTTC. Protein sequence: CASSGIGSGGKNIQYF.

The chain recombines TRBV13 with TRBJ2-7; 9 bases are shared with TRBD1. J was trimmed by 2 bases and V by 4 bases; bases with no gene match: 9. The CDR3 runs to 16 residues. Germline assignment: CDR1 PRHDT and CDR2 FYEKMQ (reference sequence). The CDR3 DNA reads as TGTGCCAGCAGCTCTCACGGACAGGGGATTACCTACGAGCAGTACTTC. Its protein is CASSSHGQGITYEQYF.

The sample holds one count of this clone. V usage is TRBV5-4 and J usage is TRBJ1-3, with 9 positions matching TRBD1. There are 16 residues in the CDR3. CDR1 is SGHNT, CDR2 YYREEE, per germline (reference sequence). J was trimmed by 1 base and V by 4 bases; bases with no gene match: 6. CDR3 residues: CASSRTGGASGNTIYF. The CDR3 bases are TGTGCCAGCAGCCGCACAGGGGGCGCGTCTGGAAACACCATATATTTT.

The rearrangement links TRBV7-2 to TRBJ2-7, with 11 bases identical to TRBD2. V was clipped by 6 bases and J by 6 bases; unmatched bases: 7. Germline CDR1 SGHTA, CDR2 FQGNSA. This CDR3 region has 14 residues. In DNA form, the CDR3 reads TGTGCCAGCAGTAGAGCTAGCGGGAGGTCCGAGCAGTACTTC. Translating it yields CASSRASGRSEQYF. The whole variable domain, filled in from reference TRBV7-2 and TRBJ2-7, reads GAGVSQSPSNKVTEKGKDVELRCDPISGHTALYWYRQSLGQGLEFLIYFQGNSAPDKSGLPSDRFSAERTGGSVSTLTIQRTQQEDSAVYLCASSRASGRSEQYFGPGTRLTVT.